Shown below are 15 T cell receptor beta chains from a single sample sequenced in a study of identical twins. TCRdb redid the calling of the 5' RACE reads with MiXCR, one entry per CDR3 protein. The sample has 250,000 or so distinct CDR3 sequences; roughly 8% are singletons. Separately, the same data were catalogued under a study of yellow fever vaccine responses in identical twins.

The sample comprised CD8+ T cells sorted from blood. These receptors were obtained from a woman aged 18-35 years in good health.

This clonotype has only a few counts. J is TRBJ2-7 and V is TRBV2; maybe TRBD1 (6 bases). Germline V gene lookup returns CDR1 SNHLY and CDR2 FYNNEI. V lost 8 bases, J lost 2 bases, and 16 bases lay in between. The CDR3 is 14 residues long. The CDR3 spells CASQTRDMPYEQYF. The CDR3 bases are TGTGCCAGCCAGACTCGGGACATGCCCTACGAGCAGTACTTC.

This clonotype came up many times. The V and J genes are TRBV11-2 and TRBJ2-3; 9 nucleotides agree with TRBD2. V dropped 1 base and J dropped 4; count of bases not matched to a gene: 6. CDR3 length: 16 residues. The germline V gene has CDR1 SGHAT and CDR2 FQNNGV. The CDR3 reads CASSLGPSGTPDTQYF. The CDR3 DNA reads TGTGCCAGCAGCTTAGGCCCTAGCGGGACTCCAGATACGCAGTATTTT.

This clonotype was seen a handful of times. V and J are TRBV2 and TRBJ2-3; TRBD2 agrees at 10 bases. This CDR3 is 18 amino acids long. V dropped 4 bases and J dropped 0; count of bases not matched to a gene: 10. Germline values: CDR1 SNHLY, CDR2 FYNNEI. The CDR3 DNA reads TGTGCCAGCAGTGTGGGACTAGCGAGTCCTTCTAGCACAGATACGCAGTATTTT. It is translated as CASSVGLASPSSTDTQYF.

This clonotype was counted many times. This chain connects TRBV2 to TRBJ2-7; no reliable D call. With 0 bases removed from V and 12 bases from J, the gap between germline ends came to 21 bases. The CDR3 is 15 residues long. The germline V gene has CDR1 SNHLY and CDR2 FYNNEI. The CDR3 DNA reads as TGTGCCAGCAGTGAAGCGCTTCCCAGCAACTACCTAATGTACTTC. Amino acids: CASSEALPSNYLMYF. The variable domain in full, with the rest retrieved from reference TRBV2 and TRBJ2-7, is EPEVTQTPSHQVTQMGQEVILRCVPISNHLYFYWYRQILGQKVEFLVSFYNNEISEKSEIFDDQFSVERPDGSNFTLKIRSTKLEDSAMYFCASSEALPSNYLMYFGPGTRLTVT.

This clonotype came up a few times. This chain's CDR3 is CASSASGAYNEQFF. DNA for the CDR3: TGTGCCAGCAGTGCTAGCGGAGCATACAATGAGCAGTTCTTC. The chain recombines TRBV27 with TRBJ2-1; 7 nucleotides line up with TRBD2. V trimming: 5 bases; J trimming: 4 bases; junction bases outside the gene matches: 5. The CDR3 is 14 amino acids. In germline, CDR1 is MNHEY, CDR2 SMNVEV (reference sequence).

In its sample, this clonotype was seen many times. The chain is built from TRBV29-1 and TRBJ2-1; 11 bases align to TRBD2. Trimming at V came to 7 bases and at J to 4 bases, leaving 6 bases not matched to a gene. The CDR3 runs to 14 residues. Per the germline V gene, CDR1 is SQVTM and CDR2 is ANQGSEA. CDR3 DNA: TGCAGCGCCGTAGCGGGGGGGCCATACAATGAGCAGTTCTTC. Its protein is CSAVAGGPYNEQFF.

Details on this clonotype: One end of the junction varies from germline; a read error may be responsible. This chain connects TRBV20-1 to TRBJ2-1; TRBD2 is a possible D gene (6 bases). Germline-derived CDR1 and CDR2 are DFQATT and SNEGSKA (reference sequence). This CDR3 has 14 amino acids. The DNA for the CDR3 is TGCAGTGCTACCCACCCGACCCGGGACTTCATTCAAATCTTC. Its protein product is CSATHPTRDFIQIF.

The V and J genes are TRBV5-6 and TRBJ2-1; TRBD1 matches at 11 bases. The CDR3 is 16 residues long. With V trimmed by 0 bases and J by 5 bases, 4 bases remained unmatched. CDR1 and CDR2 (germline): SGHDT, YYEEEE. The CDR3 DNA reads TGTGCCAGCAGCTTGGCGGGACAGGGGGGAAACAATGAGCAGTTCTTC. Translated: CASSLAGQGGNNEQFF. Combining the CDR3 with reference TRBV5-6 and TRBJ2-1 gives the whole variable domain DAGVTQSPTHLIKTRGQQVTLRCSPKSGHDTVSWYQQALGQGPQFIFQYYEEEERQRGNFPDRFSGHQFPNYSSELNVNALLLGDSALYLCASSLAGQGGNNEQFFGPGTRLTVL.

This chain uses TRBV2 with TRBJ2-7; D is uncertain. The CDR3 has 10 amino acids. Trimming shortened V by 6 bases and J by 3 bases, and 3 bases separated the two germline ends. Per the germline V gene, CDR1 is SNHLY and CDR2 is FYNNEI. For the CDR3, the DNA is TGTGCCAGCAGGGGCTACGAGCAGTACTTC. Amino acids: CASRGYEQYF.

This clonotype was counted at least ten times. V gene TRBV7-9 combines with J gene TRBJ2-1; D gene uncertain. Germline values: CDR1 SEHNR, CDR2 FQNEAQ (reference sequence). The CDR3 runs 15 residues. Trimming took off 5 bases at V and 8 bases at J, with 19 bases between the two ends. The CDR3 sequence is CASSPPLDLVHEQFF. DNA for the CDR3: TGTGCCAGCAGCCCACCTCTCGATTTAGTCCATGAGCAGTTCTTC.

The V gene is TRBV5-5, the J gene TRBJ2-3, with 8 bases aligning to TRBD2. Germline loops: CDR1 SGHKS, CDR2 YYEKEE (reference sequence). V was clipped by 6 bases and J by 3 bases; unmatched bases: 6. The CDR3 is 14 residues long. In DNA, the CDR3 is TGTGCCAGCATAAAGCGGGAGTCAACAGATACGCAGTATTTT. Amino acid sequence: CASIKRESTDTQYF.

This clonotype was seen only a few times. The rearrangement links TRBV7-9 to TRBJ2-1; 10 bases align to TRBD1. The ends lost 4 bases at V and 0 bases at J; junction bases unmatched: 6. This CDR3 has 17 residues. Germline V lookup: CDR1 SEHNR, CDR2 FQNEAQ (reference sequence). The CDR3: CASSSTWTGGSYNEQFF. CDR3 DNA sequence: TGTGCCAGCAGCTCAACCTGGACAGGGGGCTCCTACAATGAGCAGTTCTTC.

This clonotype occurred a few times. The chain links TRBV20-1 to TRBJ2-2; D uncertain. The germline V gene encodes CDR1 DFQATT and CDR2 SNEGSKA (reference sequence). CDR3 length equals 14 residues. The germline V and J ends were trimmed by 0 bases and 1 base, with 6 bases remaining between them. The CDR3 region has the DNA TGCAGTGCTAGAGATGGCGAGAACACCGGGGAGCTGTTTTTT. It encodes CSARDGENTGELFF.

The gene calls are TRBV6-1 and TRBJ2-5; D may be TRBD1 or TRBD2 (6 bases each). Germline V CDR1 and CDR2: MNHNS, SASEGT. The CDR3 runs 14 residues. Trimming took off 7 bases at V and 5 bases at J, with 17 bases between the two ends. The CDR3 nucleotides are TGTGCCAGCAAAGATGTAGGGGGGCAGGAGACCCAGTACTTC. Amino acids: CASKDVGGQETQYF.

The rearrangement uses TRBV6-1 and TRBJ2-3; D is uncertain. Germline CDR1 reads MNHNS; CDR2 reads SASEGT. The CDR3 spans 14 residues. V shed 6 bases and J shed 2 bases, with 12 bases lying between them. In DNA, the CDR3 is TGTGCCAGCAGCCAGGACCCATACACAGATACGCAGTATTTT. Its translation: CASSQDPYTDTQYF.